This T cell receptor (beta chain) was found in a study of control samples from healthy donors and cancer patients (TCRdb year 2020). Remarks on this clone: This clone's antigen is unknown. Qualities for individual bases were not recorded, and no much larger clone is one base off.

CDR1 MNHEY and CDR2 SVGAGI are derived from the germline V gene. At the junction V is shortened by 6 bases and J by 5 bases, with 13 bases in between. The CDR3 has 13 amino acids, counting the end cysteine and phenylalanine. Just CDR3 DNA is preserved here, 39 bases in frame from base 1. The library relied on the immunoSEQ multiplex PCR assay. TCRdb obtained this table from immuneACCESS and retained in-frame rearrangements with V and J assigned. These tables miss some clones; where compared with another copy, unresolved V genes account for less than half of the shortfall, and the remainder is unexplained. This sample comprises 75,000 to 80,000 clones, approximately 91% of them detected only once. Clones ranked in the top ten supply about 9.9% of the sample.

Material for sequencing was PBMCs. The TCR originated in a woman in her forties or fifties with colorectal cancer. Recombination linked TRBV6-5 to TRBJ2-5; the D segment could be TRBD2, given 6 matching bases. The CDR3 reads as follows: CASRAGLLETQYF. In nucleotides, the sequence is TGTGCCAGCAGGGCGGGGCTGTTGGAGACCCAGTACTTC.